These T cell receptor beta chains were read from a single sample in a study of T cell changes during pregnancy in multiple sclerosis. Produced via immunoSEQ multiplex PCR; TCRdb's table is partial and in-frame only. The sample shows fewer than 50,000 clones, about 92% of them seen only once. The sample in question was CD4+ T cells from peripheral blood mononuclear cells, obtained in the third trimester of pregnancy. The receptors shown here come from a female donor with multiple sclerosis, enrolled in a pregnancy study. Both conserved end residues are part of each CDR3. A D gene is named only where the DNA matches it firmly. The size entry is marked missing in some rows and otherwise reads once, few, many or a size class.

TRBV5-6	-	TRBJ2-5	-	TGTGCCAGCAGCTTGGCCAGGGATGGCGGAGAGACCCAGTACTTC	CASSLARDGGETQYF
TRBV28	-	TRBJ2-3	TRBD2	TGTGCCAGCAGCTCTCCGAGCGGGAGGGACACAGATACGCAGTATTTT	CASSSPSGRDTDTQYF
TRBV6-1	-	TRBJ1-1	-	TGTGCCAGCAGTGAAGCAGGGGGGAACACTGAAGCTTTCTTT	CASSEAGGNTEAFF
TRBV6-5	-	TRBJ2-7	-	TGTGCCAGCAGTTACGGCGGTCCCTACGAGCAGTACTTC	CASSYGGPYEQYF
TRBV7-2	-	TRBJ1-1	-	TGTGCCAGCAGCTTAAGAGGTTTGAACACTGAAGCTTTCTTT	CASSLRGLNTEAFF
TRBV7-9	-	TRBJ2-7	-	TGTGCCAGCAGCTCCACCCAGGGCTACGAGCAGTACTTC	CASSSTQGYEQYF
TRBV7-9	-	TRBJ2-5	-	TGTGCCAGCAGCTTCTACGCCTCGGCGAGCGGAGAGACCCAGTACTTC	CASSFYASASGETQYF
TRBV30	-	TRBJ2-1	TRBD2	TGTGCCTGGAGTACTAGCGGGGTTTACAATGAGCAGTTCTTC	CAWSTSGVYNEQFF
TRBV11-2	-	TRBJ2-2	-	TGTGCCAGCAGCTTAGGGCTAGCGAACGGGGAGCTGTTTTTT	CASSLGLANGELFF
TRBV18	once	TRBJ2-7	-	TGTGCCAGCTCACCGGGGAGCCTGACTCCCGAGCAGTACTTC	CASSPGSLTPEQYF
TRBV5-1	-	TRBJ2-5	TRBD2	TGCGCCAGCAGCGAACTAGCGGCCCAAGAGACCCAGTACTTC	CASSELAAQETQYF
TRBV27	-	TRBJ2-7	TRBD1	TGTGCCAGCAGTCCTACAGGGGGCTTCGCCTACGAGCAGTACTTC	CASSPTGGFAYEQYF
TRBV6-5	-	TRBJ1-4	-	TGTGCCAGCGCCCCCCCATTACGGGAAAAACTGTTTTTT	CASAPPLREKLFF
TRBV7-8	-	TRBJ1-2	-	TGTGCCAGCAGCTTAGAGAGCAGGTCCTATGGCTACACCTTC	CASSLESRSYGYTF
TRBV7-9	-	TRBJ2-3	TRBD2	TGTGCCAGCAGCCGATTAGCGGGAGCGTCAGATACGCAGTATTTT	CASSRLAGASDTQYF
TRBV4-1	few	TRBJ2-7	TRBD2	TGCGCCAGCAGCCAAGATGGTCTAGCGGGAGTGGAGCAGTACTTC	CASSQDGLAGVEQYF